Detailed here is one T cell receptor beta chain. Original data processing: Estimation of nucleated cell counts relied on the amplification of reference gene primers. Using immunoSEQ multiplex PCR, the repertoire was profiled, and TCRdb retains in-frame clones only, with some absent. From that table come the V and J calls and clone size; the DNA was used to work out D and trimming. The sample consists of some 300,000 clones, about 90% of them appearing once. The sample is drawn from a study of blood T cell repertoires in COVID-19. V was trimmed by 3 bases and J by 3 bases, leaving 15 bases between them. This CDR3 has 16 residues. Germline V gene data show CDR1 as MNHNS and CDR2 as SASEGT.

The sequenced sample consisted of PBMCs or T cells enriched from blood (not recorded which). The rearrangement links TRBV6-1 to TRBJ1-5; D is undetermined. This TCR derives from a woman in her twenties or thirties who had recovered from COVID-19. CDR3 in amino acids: CASSDARRNYNQPQHF. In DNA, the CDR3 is TGTGCCAGCAGTGATGCCCGACGCAACTACAATCAGCCCCAGCATTTT.